This T cell receptor beta chain emerged from a study of T cells in Graves' hyperthyroidism and ophthalmopathy. Study background: Peripheral blood was collected at initial diagnosis, before any treatment. Whole-study results and caveats: In the analysis, a 13 V-J model separated ophthalmopathy from stable hyperthyroidism.

The CDR3 totals 15 residues. Trimming took off 8 bases at V and 0 bases at J, with 14 bases between the two ends. Points on this clonotype: Its specificity is unknown.

Using RNA transcripts as the source, TCR beta CDR3 regions were amplified. Researchers ran a first-round RT-PCR on the TCR CDR3 using the HTBI primer set. Using its own MiXCR run on the multiplex PCR reads, TCRdb lists one record per CDR3 protein. The table includes about 280,000 distinct CDR3 sequences, 25% detected once. This chain joins TRBV12-3 or TRBV12-4 and TRBJ2-4; possibly TRBD1 or TRBD2 for D (5 bases each). The sequence derives from a middle-aged man with Graves' hyperthyroidism that later progressed to Graves' ophthalmopathy. Sequenced material: blood. The CDR3, as DNA: TGTGCCAGCCGAAAGGGACGGCTAGCCAAAAACATTCAGTACTTC. Amino acids: CASRKGRLAKNIQYF.